This T cell receptor beta chain stems from a study of shared clonotypes between healthy human individuals. Study at large: The cohort comprised a couple of women and a few men. Their ages spanned 18 to 49 years.

When samples were unsorted, roughly 81 million PBMCs were used for genomic DNA. Produced via immunoSEQ multiplex PCR; TCRdb's table is partial and in-frame only. Among approximately 440,000 clones listed, about 74% were seen once. A remark on this clone: A far larger clone is one nucleotide away, so this likely arose from a read error.

Germline values: CDR1 LGHNA, CDR2 YSLEER. This CDR3 has 12 residues. J is TRBJ1-1 and V is TRBV4-3; D unclear. The sequenced material came from PBMCs. This sequence originates from a woman in her forties in good health. Some clones in this sample may be carry-over from other donors' samples. The CDR3 reads CASGHRNTEAFF. CDR3 DNA: TGCGCCAGCGGCCATAGAAACACTGAAGCTTTCTTT.